A single T cell receptor (beta chain) is shown here with its context. CDR3 length: 15 amino acids. Unmatched junction bases numbered 7, after V lost 1 base and J lost 9 bases. Germline V gene sequence: CDR1 SGHDT, CDR2 YYEEEE. Clinical histories supplied by participants themselves formed the basis of cohort assignment. This specimen comes from a study of blood T cell repertoires in COVID-19. Background on the study: Researchers got acute and convalescent COVID-19 samples from the United States, Italy and Spain. PBMCs, B-cell-depleted T cells, or T cells provided the cDNA or gDNA that made up the material.

Profiled with immunoSEQ multiplex PCR; TCRdb holds only in-frame clones, not every one. Found here are a few hundred thousand clones, around nine tenths of them singletons; the top ten hold 5%. The sequence was obtained from a man aged 25 to 45 who had recovered from COVID-19. V is TRBV5-6 and J is TRBJ2-7; 13 bases align to TRBD2. The sequencing sample was made of PBMCs or T cells enriched from blood (not recorded which). CDR3 sequence (DNA): TGTGCCAGCAGCTTGCGGAAGGGACTAGCGGGGAGGCAGTACTTC. Protein product: CASSLRKGLAGRQYF.